The present TCR beta chain was sequenced within a study of Graves' ophthalmopathy and Graves' hyperthyroidism. RNA transcripts yielded amplified TCR beta CDR3 regions. HTBI-primed first-round RT-PCR preceded second-round multiplex PCR. A single record per CDR3 protein comes from TCRdb applying MiXCR to the multiplex PCR reads. This table holds 620,000 or so distinct CDR3 sequences, 22% found once. This CDR3 spans 14 amino acids. V lost 5 bases and J lost 6; bases outside the gene matches: 10. Sequencing was performed on peripheral blood. The TCR sequence derives from a woman between 18 and 29 years old with stable Graves' hyperthyroidism. Some clones in this sample may be carry-over from other donors' samples. The gene calls are TRBV12-3 or TRBV12-4 and TRBJ2-7, with 7 bases lining up with TRBD1. The CDR3 protein is CASSLLETGIEQYF. Written as DNA, the CDR3 is TGTGCCAGCAGTCTACTGGAGACAGGGATCGAGCAGTACTTC.